This T cell receptor beta chain was identified during a study of neoadjuvant nivolumab and ipilimumab in lung cancer. Study details: The combination arm added day-1 ipilimumab 1 mg/kg to nivolumab 3 mg/kg on days 1, 15, 29.

Concerning this clone itself: Its antigen is as yet unknown.

The V segment lost 6 bases and the J segment 10 bases; nucleotides outside the gene matches: 8. Germline V gene lookup returns CDR1 MRHNA and CDR2 SNTAGT. The length of the CDR3 is 14 residues. Study-level points and caveats: Only a single major-pathologic-response sample was available for clonality analysis. Only two of four nivolumab-treated tumors gained richness and clonality by surgery.

Generated by immunoSEQ multiplex PCR, the TCRdb table keeps only in-frame clones and is missing some. The sample has 25,000 to 30,000 clones, roughly three quarters seen once; the top ten hold 18%. V and J are TRBV6-4 and TRBJ1-6; TRBD1 matches 8 bases. This clonotype was sampled from an adult with non-small cell lung cancer. The material was tumor tissue, obtained after neoadjuvant nivolumab, alone or with ipilimumab, at or shortly before surgery. The CDR3 sequence is CASSEGQGGSPLHF. The CDR3 nucleotides are TGTGCCAGCAGCGAAGGACAGGGTGGATCACCCCTCCACTTT.